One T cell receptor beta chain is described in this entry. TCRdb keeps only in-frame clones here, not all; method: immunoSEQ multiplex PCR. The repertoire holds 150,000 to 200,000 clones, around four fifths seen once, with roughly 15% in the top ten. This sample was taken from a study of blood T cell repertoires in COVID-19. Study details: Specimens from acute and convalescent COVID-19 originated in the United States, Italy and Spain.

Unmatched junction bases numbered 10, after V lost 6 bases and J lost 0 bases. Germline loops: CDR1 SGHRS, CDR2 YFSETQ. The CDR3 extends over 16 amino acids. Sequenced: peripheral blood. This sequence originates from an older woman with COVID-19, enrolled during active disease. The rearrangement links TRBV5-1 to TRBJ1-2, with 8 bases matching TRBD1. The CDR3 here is CASKGTGGSTNYGYTF. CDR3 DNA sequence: TGCGCCAGCAAAGGTACAGGGGGAAGCACTAACTATGGCTACACCTTC.